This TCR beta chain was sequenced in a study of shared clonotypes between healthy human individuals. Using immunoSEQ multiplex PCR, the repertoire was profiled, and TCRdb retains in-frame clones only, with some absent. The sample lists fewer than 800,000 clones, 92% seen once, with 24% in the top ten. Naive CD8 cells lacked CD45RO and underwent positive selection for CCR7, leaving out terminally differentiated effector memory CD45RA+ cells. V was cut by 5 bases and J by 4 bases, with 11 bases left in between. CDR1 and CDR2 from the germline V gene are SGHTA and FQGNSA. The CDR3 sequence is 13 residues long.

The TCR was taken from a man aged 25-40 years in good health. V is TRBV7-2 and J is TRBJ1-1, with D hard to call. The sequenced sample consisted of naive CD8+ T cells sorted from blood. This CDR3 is CASSPSMSTEAFF. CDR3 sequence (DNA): TGTGCCAGCAGCCCATCAATGAGCACTGAAGCTTTCTTT.